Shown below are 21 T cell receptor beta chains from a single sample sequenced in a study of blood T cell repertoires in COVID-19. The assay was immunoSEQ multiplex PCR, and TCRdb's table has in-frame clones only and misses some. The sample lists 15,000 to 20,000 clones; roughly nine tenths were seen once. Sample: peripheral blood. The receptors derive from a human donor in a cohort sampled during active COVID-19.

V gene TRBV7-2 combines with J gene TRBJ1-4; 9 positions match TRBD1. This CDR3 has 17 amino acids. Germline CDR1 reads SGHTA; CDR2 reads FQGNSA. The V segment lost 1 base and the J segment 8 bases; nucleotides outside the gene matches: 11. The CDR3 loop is CASSLEGSGTGFEKLFF. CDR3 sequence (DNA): TGTGCCAGCAGCTTAGAAGGTTCCGGGACAGGGTTCGAAAAACTGTTTTTT.

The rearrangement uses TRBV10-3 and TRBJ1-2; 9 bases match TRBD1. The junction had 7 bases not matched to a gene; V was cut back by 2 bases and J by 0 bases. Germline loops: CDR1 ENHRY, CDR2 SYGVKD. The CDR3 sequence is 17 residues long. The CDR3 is CAISETGQGLANYGYTF. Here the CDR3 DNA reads TGTGCCATCAGTGAGACGGGACAGGGCCTAGCTAACTATGGCTACACCTTC.

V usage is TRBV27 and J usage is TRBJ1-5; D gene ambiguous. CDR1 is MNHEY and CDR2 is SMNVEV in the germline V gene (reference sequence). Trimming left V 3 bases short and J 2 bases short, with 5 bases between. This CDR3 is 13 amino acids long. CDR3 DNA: TGTGCCAGCAGTTTCCGTGGCAATCAGCCCCAGCATTTT. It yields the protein CASSFRGNQPQHF.

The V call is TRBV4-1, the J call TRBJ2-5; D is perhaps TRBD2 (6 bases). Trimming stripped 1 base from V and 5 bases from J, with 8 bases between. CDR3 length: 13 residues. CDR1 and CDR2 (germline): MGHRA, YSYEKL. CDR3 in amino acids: CASSQGTTETQYF. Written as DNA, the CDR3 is TGCGCCAGCAGCCAAGGGACTACGGAGACCCAGTACTTC.

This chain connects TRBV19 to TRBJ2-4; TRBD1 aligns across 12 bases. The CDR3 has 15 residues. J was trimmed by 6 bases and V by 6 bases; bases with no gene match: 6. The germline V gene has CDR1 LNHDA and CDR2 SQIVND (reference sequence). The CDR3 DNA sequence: TGTGCCAGTAGCCAGGGACAGGGGGCCTCAAACATTCAGTACTTC. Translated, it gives CASSQGQGASNIQYF.

CDR3 residues: CASSRAGGTTDTQYF. CDR3 nucleotide sequence: TGTGCCAGCAGTCGAGCGGGGGGAACCACAGATACGCAGTATTTT. The chain has TRBV6-5 and TRBJ2-3, with 9 nucleotides matching TRBD2. In germline, CDR1 is MNHEY, CDR2 SVGAGI. V lost 5 bases to trimming and J lost 2 bases; unmatched junction nucleotides: 5. CDR3 length: 15 amino acids.

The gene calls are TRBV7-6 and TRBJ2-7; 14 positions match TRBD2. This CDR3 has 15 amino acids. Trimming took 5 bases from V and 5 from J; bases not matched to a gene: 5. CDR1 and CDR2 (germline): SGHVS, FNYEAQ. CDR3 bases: TGTGCCAGCAGCGCCGGGACTAGCGGGGGCCACGAGCAGTACTTC. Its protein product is CASSAGTSGGHEQYF. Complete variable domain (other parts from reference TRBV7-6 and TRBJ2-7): GAGVSQSPRYKVTKRGQDVALRCDPISGHVSLYWYRQALGQGPEFLTYFNYEAQQDKSGLPNDRFSAERPEGSISTLTIQRTEQRDSAMYRCASSAGTSGGHEQYFGPGTRLTVT.

Here the CDR3 reads CASSLVSGSSYNEQFF. The CDR3 DNA reads as TGTGCCAGCAGCTTAGTTAGCGGGAGCTCCTACAATGAGCAGTTCTTC. The chain has TRBV7-2 and TRBJ2-1, with TRBD2 matching over 9 bases. This CDR3 comprises 16 residues. The trim removed 1 base at V and 0 bases at J, leaving 1 base unmatched. Germline CDR1 and CDR2: SGHTA and FQGNSA.

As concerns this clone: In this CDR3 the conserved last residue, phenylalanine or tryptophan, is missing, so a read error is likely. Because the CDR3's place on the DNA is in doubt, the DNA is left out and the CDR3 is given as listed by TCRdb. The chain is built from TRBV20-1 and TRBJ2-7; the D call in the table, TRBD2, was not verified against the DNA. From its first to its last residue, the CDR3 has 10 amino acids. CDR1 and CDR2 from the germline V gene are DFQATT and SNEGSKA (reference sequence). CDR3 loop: CSGERGGIHL.

The DNA for the CDR3 is TGTGCCAGCAGCGGCTGGGGGGGGAACACTGAAGCTTTCTTT. Translated: CASSGWGGNTEAFF. The chain is built from TRBV9 and TRBJ1-1; possible D gene TRBD1, 5 bases. The V gene lost 3 bases and the J gene lost 1 base, with 10 bases spanning the gap. The V gene's germline CDR1 is SGDLS and CDR2 YYNGEE. The CDR3 extends over 14 amino acids.

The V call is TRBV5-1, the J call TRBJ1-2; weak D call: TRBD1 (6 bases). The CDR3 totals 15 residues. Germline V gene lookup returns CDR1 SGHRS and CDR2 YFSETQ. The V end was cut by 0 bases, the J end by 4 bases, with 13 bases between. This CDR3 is CASSLAPGEPYGYTF. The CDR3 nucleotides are TGCGCCAGCAGCTTGGCGCCAGGGGAACCCTATGGCTACACCTTC.

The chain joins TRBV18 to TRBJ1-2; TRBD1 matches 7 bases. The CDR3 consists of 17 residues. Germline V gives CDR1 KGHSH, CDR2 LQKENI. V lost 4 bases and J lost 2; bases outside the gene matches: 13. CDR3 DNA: TGTGCCAGCTCACTACTTGAGGGGGCGTCTGGGAACTATGGCTACACCTTC. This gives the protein CASSLLEGASGNYGYTF.

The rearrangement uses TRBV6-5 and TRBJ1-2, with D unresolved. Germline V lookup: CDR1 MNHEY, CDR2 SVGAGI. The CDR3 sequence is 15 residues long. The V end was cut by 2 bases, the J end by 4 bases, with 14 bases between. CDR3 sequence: CASSYLAANPYGYTF. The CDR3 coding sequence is TGTGCCAGCAGTTACCTGGCAGCGAACCCCTATGGCTACACCTTC.

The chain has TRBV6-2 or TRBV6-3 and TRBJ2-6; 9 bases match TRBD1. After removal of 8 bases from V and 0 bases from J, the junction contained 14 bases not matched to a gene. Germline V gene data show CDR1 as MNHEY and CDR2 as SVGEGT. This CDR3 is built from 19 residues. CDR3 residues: CASRLGQGISLSGANVLTF. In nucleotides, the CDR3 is TGTGCCAGCCGCCTCGGACAGGGGATTTCCCTCTCTGGGGCCAACGTCCTGACTTTC.

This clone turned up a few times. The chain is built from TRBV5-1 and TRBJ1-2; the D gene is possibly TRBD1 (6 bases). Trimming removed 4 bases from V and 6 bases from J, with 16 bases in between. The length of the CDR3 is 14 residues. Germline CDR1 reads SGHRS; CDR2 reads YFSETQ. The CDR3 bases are TGCGCCAGCAGCCCCCGGGTAGGGGGAGATGGCTACACCTTC. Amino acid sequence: CASSPRVGGDGYTF.

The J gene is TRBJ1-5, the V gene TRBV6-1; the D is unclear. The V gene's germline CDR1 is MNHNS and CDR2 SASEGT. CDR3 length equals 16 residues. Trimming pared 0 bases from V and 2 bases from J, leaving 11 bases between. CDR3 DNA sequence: TGTGCCAGCAGTGAAGCCACTATGGGAGGCAATCAGCCCCAGCATTTT. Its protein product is CASSEATMGGNQPQHF.

The chain's CDR3 is CAISESRTGKDEKLFF. Here the CDR3 DNA reads TGTGCCATCAGTGAGTCCAGGACAGGGAAGGATGAAAAACTGTTTTTT. The chain carries TRBV10-3 and TRBJ1-4; 8 bases are shared with TRBD1. The CDR3 loop spans 16 amino acids. Germline assignment: CDR1 ENHRY and CDR2 SYGVKD. V was pared by 0 bases and J by 6 bases, with 6 bases of the junction left unmatched.

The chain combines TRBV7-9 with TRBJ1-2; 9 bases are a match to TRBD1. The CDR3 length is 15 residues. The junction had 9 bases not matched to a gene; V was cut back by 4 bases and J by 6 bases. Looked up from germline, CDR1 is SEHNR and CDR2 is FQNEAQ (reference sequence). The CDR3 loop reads CASSSNRGPVDGYTF. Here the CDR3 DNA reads TGTGCCAGCAGCTCTAACAGGGGGCCAGTGGATGGCTACACCTTC.

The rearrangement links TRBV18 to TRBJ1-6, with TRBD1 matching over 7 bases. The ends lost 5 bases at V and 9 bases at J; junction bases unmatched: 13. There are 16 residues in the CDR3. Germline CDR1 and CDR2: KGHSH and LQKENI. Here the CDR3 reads CASSSAGQKQGSPLHF. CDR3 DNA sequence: TGTGCCAGCTCATCTGCGGGACAGAAACAGGGTTCACCCCTCCACTTT.

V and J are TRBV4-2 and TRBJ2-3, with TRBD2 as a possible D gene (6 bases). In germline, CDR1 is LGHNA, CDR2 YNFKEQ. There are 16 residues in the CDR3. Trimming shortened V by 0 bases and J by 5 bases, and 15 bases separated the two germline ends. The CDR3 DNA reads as TGTGCCAGCAGCCAAGACGCGGCGGCCGGGGGAGATACGCAGTATTTT. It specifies CASSQDAAAGGDTQYF.

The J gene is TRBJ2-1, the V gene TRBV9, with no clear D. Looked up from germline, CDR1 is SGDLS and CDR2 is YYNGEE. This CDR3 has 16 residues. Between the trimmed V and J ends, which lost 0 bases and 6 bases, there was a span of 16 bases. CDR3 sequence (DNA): TGTGCCAGCAGCGTAGGCGGTGGGTTCTCTAGCAATGAGCAGTTCTTC. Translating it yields CASSVGGGFSSNEQFF.